Following are 11 T cell receptor beta chains from one sample sequenced in a study of response to subunit inactivated influenza vaccine. Each CDR3 protein is one row after TCRdb ran MiXCR on the RT-PCR reads. Among roughly 700,000 distinct CDR3 sequences listed, around 13% were seen once. The sequenced sample was PBMCs from blood, obtained 14 to 15 days before vaccination. These receptors all come from a man aged 50 to 60 who received an inactivated influenza vaccine.

This clonotype showed up just a few times. This chain uses TRBV5-1 with TRBJ2-2; 12 bases are a match to TRBD2. The germline V gene has CDR1 SGHRS and CDR2 YFSETQ. The length of the CDR3 is 20 residues. V lost 1 base to trimming and J lost 1 base; unmatched junction nucleotides: 11. The CDR3 is CASSLPGTSGSRMNTGELFF. The CDR3 DNA follows: TGCGCCAGCAGCTTGCCGGGGACTAGCGGGTCGCGGATGAACACCGGGGAGCTGTTTTTT.

The table lists this clonotype with a few counts. The rearrangement links TRBV20-1 to TRBJ2-1; 8 positions agree with TRBD2. The J segment lost 4 bases and the V segment lost 2 bases, leaving 10 bases of the junction unmatched. The CDR3 consists of 16 residues. Germline-derived CDR1 and CDR2 are DFQATT and SNEGSKA (reference sequence). CDR3 protein: CSARRRSGGPYNEQFF. CDR3 DNA sequence: TGCAGTGCTAGACGTCGGAGCGGGGGTCCTTACAATGAGCAGTTCTTC.

This chain links TRBV29-1 with TRBJ2-2, with D maybe TRBD1 (5 bases). The CDR3 sequence is 13 residues long. V was clipped by 0 bases and J by 6 bases, with 8 bases between them. Germline CDR1 is SQVTM and CDR2 is ANQGSEA. Here the CDR3 reads CSVEEVTAGELFF. CDR3 nucleotide sequence: TGCAGCGTTGAAGAGGTGACAGCCGGGGAGCTGTTTTTT.

This clonotype came up a few times. The chain has TRBV20-1 and TRBJ1-3; 8 nucleotides agree with TRBD1. CDR3 length equals 14 residues. Germline V lookup: CDR1 DFQATT, CDR2 SNEGSKA (reference sequence). J gave up 2 bases and V 3 bases, and 3 bases lay outside the gene matches. CDR3 nucleotide sequence: TGCAGTGCTAGGGACAGGGAGACTGGAAACACCATATATTTT. This codes for CSARDRETGNTIYF.

V usage is TRBV7-8 and J usage is TRBJ2-7; TRBD1 might be the D (6 bases). Germline CDR1 and CDR2: SGHVS and FQNEAQ. V lost 5 bases, J lost 2 bases, and 10 bases lay in between. The CDR3 extends over 13 amino acids. The CDR3 loop is CASSRQVTYEQYF. In DNA form, the CDR3 reads TGTGCCAGCAGCCGACAGGTAACCTACGAGCAGTACTTC.

Points on this clonotype: This may be a read error, as it is one base from a much larger clone. The chain couples TRBV24-1 to TRBJ2-1; 11 bases are shared with TRBD2. The CDR3 totals 20 residues. Germline values: CDR1 KGHDR, CDR2 SFDVKD. CDR3 bases: TGTGCCACCAGGGATTCTGGGGTTAATCTAGCGGGAGGATCCTACAATGAGCAGTTCTTC. This sequence encodes CATRDSGVNLAGGSYNEQFF.

Only a few counts were recorded for this clonotype. This chain connects TRBV20-1 to TRBJ2-3; TRBD2 aligns across 8 bases. Germline trimming cut 4 bases from V and 8 bases from J; bases unmatched to any gene: 5. CDR1 is DFQATT and CDR2 is SNEGSKA in the germline V gene (reference sequence). The CDR3 covers 12 residues. The CDR3 DNA is TGCAGTGCTACCGGGAGGGCAGGTACGCAGTATTTT. It encodes CSATGRAGTQYF.

The chain recombines TRBV7-9 with TRBJ2-6; possible D gene TRBD1, 6 bases. The germline V gene has CDR1 SEHNR and CDR2 FQNEAQ (reference sequence). This CDR3 comprises 17 residues. Trimming took off 5 bases at V and 4 bases at J, with 18 bases between the two ends. DNA of the CDR3: TGTGCCAGCAGCCCCGGGACATACCCTCTGGGGGCCAACGTCCTGACTTTC. The encoded protein is CASSPGTYPLGANVLTF.

This clonotype turned up a few times. The rearrangement links TRBV25-1 to TRBJ2-1, with D possibly being TRBD1 or TRBD2 (6 bases each). With 3 bases removed from V and 7 bases from J, the gap between germline ends came to 13 bases. Germline CDR1 MGHDK, CDR2 SYGVNS. The CDR3 has 14 amino acids. The CDR3 spells CASSERGAGNEQFF. DNA of the CDR3: TGTGCCAGCAGTGAGAGGGGGGCCGGTAATGAGCAGTTCTTC.

This chain uses TRBV28 with TRBJ2-1; 9 nucleotides line up with TRBD2. The CDR3 length is 16 residues. CDR1 is MDHEN, CDR2 SYDVKM, per germline. The trim removed 6 bases at V and 3 bases at J, leaving 9 bases unmatched. The CDR3: CASSLRGGTLYNEQFF. The CDR3 bases are TGTGCCAGCAGCCTGCGGGGGGGAACCCTCTACAATGAGCAGTTCTTC.

This rearrangement joins TRBV20-1 to TRBJ2-5, with 9 positions matching TRBD1. Germline loops: CDR1 DFQATT, CDR2 SNEGSKA (reference sequence). The CDR3 has 17 residues. The trim removed 0 bases at V and 5 bases at J, leaving 13 bases unmatched. CDR3 nucleotide sequence: TGCAGTGCTAGAGATTTCCCGGGGACAGGGCCCATGGAGACCCAGTACTTC. This gives the protein CSARDFPGTGPMETQYF.